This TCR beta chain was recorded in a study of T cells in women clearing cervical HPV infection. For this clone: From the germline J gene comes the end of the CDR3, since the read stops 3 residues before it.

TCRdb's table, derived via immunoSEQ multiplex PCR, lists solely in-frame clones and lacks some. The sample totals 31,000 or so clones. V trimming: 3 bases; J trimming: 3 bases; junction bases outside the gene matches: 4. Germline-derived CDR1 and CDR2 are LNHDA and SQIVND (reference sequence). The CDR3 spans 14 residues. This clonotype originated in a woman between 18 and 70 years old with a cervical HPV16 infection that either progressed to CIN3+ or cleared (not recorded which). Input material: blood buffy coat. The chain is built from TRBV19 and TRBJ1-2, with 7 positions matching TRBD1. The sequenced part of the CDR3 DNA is TGTGCCAGTAGTATGACAGGGCAATACTATGGC. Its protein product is CASSMTGQYYG. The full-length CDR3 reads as CASSMTGQYYGYTF.